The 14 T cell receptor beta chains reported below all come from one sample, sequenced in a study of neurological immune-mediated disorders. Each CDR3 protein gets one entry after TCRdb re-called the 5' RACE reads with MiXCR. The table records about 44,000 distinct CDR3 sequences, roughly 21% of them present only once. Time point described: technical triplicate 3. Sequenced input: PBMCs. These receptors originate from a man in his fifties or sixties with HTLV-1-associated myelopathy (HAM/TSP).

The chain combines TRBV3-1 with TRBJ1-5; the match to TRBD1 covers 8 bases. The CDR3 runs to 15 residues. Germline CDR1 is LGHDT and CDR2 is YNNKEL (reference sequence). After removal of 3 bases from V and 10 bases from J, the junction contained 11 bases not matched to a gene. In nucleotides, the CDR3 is TGTGCCAGCAGCCACTCGACAGGGGTGCGTCAACCCCAGCATTTT. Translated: CASSHSTGVRQPQHF.

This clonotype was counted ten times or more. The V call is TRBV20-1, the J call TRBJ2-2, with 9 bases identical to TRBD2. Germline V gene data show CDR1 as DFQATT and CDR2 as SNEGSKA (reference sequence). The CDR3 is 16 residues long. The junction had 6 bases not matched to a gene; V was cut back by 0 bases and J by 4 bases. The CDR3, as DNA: TGCAGTGCTAGAGATTGGCTAGCGGGGTCCACCGGGGAGCTGTTTTTT. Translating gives CSARDWLAGSTGELFF.

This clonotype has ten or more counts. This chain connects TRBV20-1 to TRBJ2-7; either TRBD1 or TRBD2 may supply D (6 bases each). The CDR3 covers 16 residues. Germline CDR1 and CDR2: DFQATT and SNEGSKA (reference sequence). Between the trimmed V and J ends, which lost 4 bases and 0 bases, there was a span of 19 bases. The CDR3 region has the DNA TGCAGTGCTAAACGTCCGGGGGCGGGAAGCTCCTACGAGCAGTACTTC. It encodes CSAKRPGAGSSYEQYF.

CDR3 nucleotide sequence: TGCGCCAGCAGCTTGGCGACAGCCGAGAACACCGGGGAGCTGTTTTTT. Protein: CASSLATAENTGELFF. The rearrangement links TRBV5-1 to TRBJ2-2; D is perhaps TRBD1 (5 bases). Germline V gene lookup returns CDR1 SGHRS and CDR2 YFSETQ. This CDR3 is built from 16 residues. V was pared by 0 bases and J by 1 base, with 10 bases between.

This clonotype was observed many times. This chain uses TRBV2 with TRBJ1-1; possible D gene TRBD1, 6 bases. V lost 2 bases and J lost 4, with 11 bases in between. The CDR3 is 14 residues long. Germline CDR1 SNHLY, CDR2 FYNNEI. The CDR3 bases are TGTGCCAGCAGTGAAAACAGGGTACGCACTGAAGCTTTCTTT. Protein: CASSENRVRTEAFF.

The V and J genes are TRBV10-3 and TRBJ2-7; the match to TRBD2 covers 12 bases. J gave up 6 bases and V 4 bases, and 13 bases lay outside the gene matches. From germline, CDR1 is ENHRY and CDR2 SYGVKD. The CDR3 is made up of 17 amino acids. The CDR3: CAISVRLAGAVLPEQYF. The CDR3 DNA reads TGTGCCATCAGTGTACGACTAGCGGGGGCCGTACTACCCGAGCAGTACTTC.

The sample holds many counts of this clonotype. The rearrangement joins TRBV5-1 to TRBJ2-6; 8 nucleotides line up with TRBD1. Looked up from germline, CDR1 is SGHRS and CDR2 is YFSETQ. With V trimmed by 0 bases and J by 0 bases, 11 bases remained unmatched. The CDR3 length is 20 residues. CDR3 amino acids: CASSLEPWTGTTSGANVLTF. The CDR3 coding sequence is TGCGCCAGCAGCTTGGAACCCTGGACAGGGACGACCTCTGGGGCCAACGTCCTGACTTTC.

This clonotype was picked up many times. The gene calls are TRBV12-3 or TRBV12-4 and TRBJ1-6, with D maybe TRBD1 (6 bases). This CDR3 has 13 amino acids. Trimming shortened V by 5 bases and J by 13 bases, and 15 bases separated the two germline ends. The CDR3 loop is CASSPGTLKPLHF. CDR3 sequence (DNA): TGTGCCAGCAGTCCCGGGACACTGAAGCCCCTCCACTTT.

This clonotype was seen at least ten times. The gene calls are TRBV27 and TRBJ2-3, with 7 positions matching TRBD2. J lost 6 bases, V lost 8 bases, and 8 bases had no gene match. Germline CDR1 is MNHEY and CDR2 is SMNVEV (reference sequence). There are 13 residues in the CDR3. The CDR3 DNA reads TGTGCCAGCGGGATGGGGACTACTGATACGCAGTATTTT. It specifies CASGMGTTDTQYF.

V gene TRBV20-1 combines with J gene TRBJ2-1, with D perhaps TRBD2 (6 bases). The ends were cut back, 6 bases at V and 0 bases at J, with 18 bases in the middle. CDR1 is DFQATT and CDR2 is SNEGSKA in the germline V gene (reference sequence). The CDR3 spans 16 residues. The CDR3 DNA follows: TGCAGTGCCCGTCGGAGTAGCGGTACCTCCTACAATGAGCAGTTCTTC. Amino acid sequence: CSARRSSGTSYNEQFF.

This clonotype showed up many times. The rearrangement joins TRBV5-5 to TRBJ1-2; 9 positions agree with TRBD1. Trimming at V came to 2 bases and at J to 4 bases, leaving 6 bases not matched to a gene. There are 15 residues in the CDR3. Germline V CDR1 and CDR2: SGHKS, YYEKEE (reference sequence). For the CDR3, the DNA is TGTGCCAGCAGCTTATCGGGACAGGGCACCTATGGCTACACCTTC. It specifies CASSLSGQGTYGYTF.

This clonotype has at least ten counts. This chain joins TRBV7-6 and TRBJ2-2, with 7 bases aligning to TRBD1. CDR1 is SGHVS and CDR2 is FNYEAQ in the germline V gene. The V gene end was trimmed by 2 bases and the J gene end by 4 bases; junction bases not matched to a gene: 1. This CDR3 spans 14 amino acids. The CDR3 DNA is TGTGCCAGCAGCTTAAGGACAGGCACCGGGGAGCTGTTTTTT. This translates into CASSLRTGTGELFF.

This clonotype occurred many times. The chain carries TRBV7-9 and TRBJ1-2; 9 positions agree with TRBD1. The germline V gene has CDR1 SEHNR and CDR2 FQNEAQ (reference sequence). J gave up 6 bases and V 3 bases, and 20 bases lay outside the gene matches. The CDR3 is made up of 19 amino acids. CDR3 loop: CASSFTPGQGNSLFDGYTF. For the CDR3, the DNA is TGTGCCAGCAGCTTCACTCCCGGACAGGGGAATAGTTTGTTTGATGGCTACACCTTC.

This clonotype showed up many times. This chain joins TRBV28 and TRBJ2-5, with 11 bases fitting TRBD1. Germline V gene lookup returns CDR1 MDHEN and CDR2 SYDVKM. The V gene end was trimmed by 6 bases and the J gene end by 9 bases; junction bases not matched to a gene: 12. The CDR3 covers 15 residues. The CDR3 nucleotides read TGTGCCAGCAGCCAGGGGACAGGGGGTCGGAAGGCCCAGTACTTC. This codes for CASSQGTGGRKAQYF. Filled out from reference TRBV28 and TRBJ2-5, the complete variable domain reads DVKVTQSSRYLVKRTGEKVFLECVQDMDHENMFWYRQDPGLGLRLIYFSYDVKMKEKGDIPEGYSVSREKKERFSLILESASTNQTSMYLCASSQGTGGRKAQYFGPGTRLLVL.